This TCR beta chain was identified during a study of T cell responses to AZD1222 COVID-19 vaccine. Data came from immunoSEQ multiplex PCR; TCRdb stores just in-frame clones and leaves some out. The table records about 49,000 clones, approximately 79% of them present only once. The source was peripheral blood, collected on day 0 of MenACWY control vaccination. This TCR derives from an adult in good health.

CDR3 bases: TGCGCCAGCAGCTTCCGGGACAGGGCAAATAATTCACCCCTCCACTTT. Amino acid sequence: CASSFRDRANNSPLHF. V gene TRBV5-1 combines with J gene TRBJ1-6, with 9 bases lining up with TRBD1. Germline V gives CDR1 SGHRS, CDR2 YFSETQ. Trimming took 2 bases from V and 5 from J; bases not matched to a gene: 5. The CDR3 spans 16 residues.